These T cell receptor beta chains were read from a single sample in a study of cytomegalovirus exposure and HLA in healthy donors. TCRdb keeps only in-frame clones here, not all; method: immunoSEQ multiplex PCR. The data contain approximately 150,000 clones, roughly 79% of them seen just once; the ten biggest clones take up 1.7%. Material: PBMCs. These TCRs come from a woman in her 30s in good health and CMV-seronegative. Both conserved end residues are part of each CDR3. Clone size, where shown, is once, few, many, or a class for clones that have expanded.

v_gene,j_gene,abundance,CDR3aa
TRBV9,TRBJ1-1,.,CASSAGQGVADTEAFF
TRBV9,TRBJ2-5,.,CASSVEGGVGQETQYF
TRBV10-3,TRBJ1-2,.,CAISGDPGHLLRYGYTF
TRBV2,TRBJ1-1,.,CASSGVESEAFF
TRBV19,TRBJ2-7,.,CASSTSRGYEQYF
TRBV6-6,TRBJ2-1,.,CASSYLGQGNNEQFF
TRBV6-5,TRBJ1-1,.,CASSYSRVQNEAFF
TRBV7-8,TRBJ2-1,.,CASSFQRRRTGPFNEQFF
TRBV5-1,TRBJ1-2,.,CASSATTGTVYGYTF
TRBV9,TRBJ2-1,.,CASSGTGGPRNEQFF
TRBV5-6,TRBJ2-7,.,CASSPSFISYEQYF
TRBV19,TRBJ1-1,.,CASTLDRGPLDREAFF
TRBV7-2,TRBJ2-7,once,CASSPGTGPSYEQYF
TRBV25-1,TRBJ1-2,.,CASSEGQGSGYGYTF
TRBV7-2,TRBJ1-5,.,CASSSGHRGSNQPQHF
TRBV4-1,TRBJ1-1,.,CASSLTVNTEAFF
TRBV7-6,TRBJ2-1,.,CASSLVPSSGGNEQFF
TRBV10-3,TRBJ1-2,.,CAISEPQGPGYGYTF
TRBV2,TRBJ2-3,.,CASRRGRGAEGTSTDTQYF
TRBV9,TRBJ2-5,.,CASSATGGGETQYF
TRBV21-1,TRBJ1-5,.,CASSKVGAGGQPQHF
TRBV15,TRBJ2-1,.,CATSGGYNEQFF
TRBV12-5,TRBJ2-3,.,CASARKRGGEGTDTQYF
TRBV9,TRBJ2-5,.,CASSVGTGNQETQYF
TRBV30,TRBJ2-7,.,CAWSRDISYEQYF
TRBV6-5,TRBJ1-4,.,CASSGRTGLNEKLFF
TRBV10-3,TRBJ1-1,.,CAISEGAGGNTEAFF
TRBV5-1,TRBJ1-1,.,CASSLDGRGGYTEAFF
TRBV19,TRBJ2-1,.,CASSILGEGSYNEQFF
TRBV27,TRBJ2-3,.,CASSSGTGVPDTQYF
TRBV5-1,TRBJ1-3,.,CASSPGTGKLSGNTIYF
TRBV6-5,TRBJ1-2,few,CASSYRRTGGNYGYTF
TRBV6-1,TRBJ1-6,.,CASSPLTGTNSPLHF
TRBV18,TRBJ1-5,.,CASSRGTGGIRNQPQHF
TRBV10-3,TRBJ1-1,.,CAITTGSGFGTEAFF
TRBV12-5,TRBJ1-5,.,CASGLTWQRPRDQPQHF